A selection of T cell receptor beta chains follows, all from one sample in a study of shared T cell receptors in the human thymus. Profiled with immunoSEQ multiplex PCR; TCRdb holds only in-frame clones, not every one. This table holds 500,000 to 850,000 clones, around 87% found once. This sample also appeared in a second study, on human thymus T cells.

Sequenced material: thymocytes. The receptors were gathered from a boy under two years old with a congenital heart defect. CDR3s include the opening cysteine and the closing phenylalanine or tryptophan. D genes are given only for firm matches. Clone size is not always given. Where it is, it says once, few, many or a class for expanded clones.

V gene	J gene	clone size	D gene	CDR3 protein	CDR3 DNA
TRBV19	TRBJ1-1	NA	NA	CASSTSIRGNTEAFF	TGTGCCAGTAGTACTTCCATCAGGGGGAACACTGAAGCTTTCTTT
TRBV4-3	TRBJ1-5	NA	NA	CASSPDGQEGEPQHF	TGCGCCAGCAGCCCAGATGGGCAGGAAGGGGAGCCCCAGCATTTT
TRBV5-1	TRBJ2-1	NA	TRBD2	CASSFVSRGDNEQFF	TGCGCCAGCAGCTTCGTCTCGCGGGGGGACAATGAGCAGTTCTTC
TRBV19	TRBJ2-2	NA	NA	CASSIEPEVTYKTGELFF	TGTGCCAGTAGTATAGAACCAGAAGTGACATATAAGACCGGGGAGCTGTTTTTT
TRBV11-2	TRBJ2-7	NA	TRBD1	CASTLGQGRGYEQYF	TGTGCCAGCACCCTTGGACAGGGAAGGGGCTACGAGCAGTACTTC
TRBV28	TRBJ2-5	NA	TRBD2	CASSSAGAEETQYF	TGTGCCAGCTCGTCCGCGGGAGCAGAAGAGACCCAGTACTTC
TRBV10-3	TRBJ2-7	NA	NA	CAISKITRTSYEQYF	TGTGCCATCAGCAAGATTACTAGAACCTCCTACGAGCAGTACTTC
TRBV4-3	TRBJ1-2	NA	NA	CASSQGISPGRPNYGYTF	TGCGCCAGCAGCCAAGGGATCAGCCCAGGCCGACCTAACTATGGCTACACCTTC
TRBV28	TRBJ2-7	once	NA	CASSSRDKHYEQYF	TGTGCCAGCAGTTCCCGGGACAAGCACTACGAGCAGTACTTC
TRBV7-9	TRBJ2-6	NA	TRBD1	CASSSPPRTGSGANVLTF	TGTGCCAGCAGCTCTCCCCCGAGGACAGGCTCTGGGGCCAACGTCCTGACTTTC
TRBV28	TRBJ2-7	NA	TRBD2	CASSLCTGRAYEQYF	TGTGCCAGCAGTTTATGCACGGGGAGGGCCTACGAGCAGTACTTC
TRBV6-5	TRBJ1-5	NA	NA	CASSPRTVSNQPQHF	TGTGCCAGCAGTCCCCGGACAGTGAGCAATCAGCCCCAGCATTTT
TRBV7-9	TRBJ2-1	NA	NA	CASSPKGTLQFF	TGTGCCAGCAGCCCGAAAGGGACTCTGCAGTTCTTC
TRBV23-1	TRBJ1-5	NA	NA	CASSQETLDTDSNQPQHF	TGCGCCAGCAGTCAAGAAACCCTTGACACCGATAGCAATCAGCCCCAGCATTTT
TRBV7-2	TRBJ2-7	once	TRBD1	CASSLVPGGNYEQYF	TGTGCCAGCAGCTTAGTTCCAGGGGGAAACTACGAGCAGTACTTC
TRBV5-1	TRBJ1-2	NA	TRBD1	CASSSATGGVGYTF	TGCGCCAGCAGCTCGGCGACAGGGGGCGTTGGCTACACCTTC
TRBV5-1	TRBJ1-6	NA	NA	CASSSDRWDNSPLHF	TGCGCCAGCAGCTCCGACAGGTGGGATAATTCACCCCTCCACTTT
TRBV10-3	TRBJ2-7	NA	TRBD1	CAISEPRGQAGSEQYF	TGTGCCATCAGTGAGCCGAGGGGGCAGGCGGGCTCCGAGCAGTACTTC
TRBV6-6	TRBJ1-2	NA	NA	CASREPRGNYGYTF	TGTGCCAGCAGGGAGCCAAGGGGGAACTATGGCTACACCTTC
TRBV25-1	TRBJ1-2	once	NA	CASSEYRMGQTDGYTF	TGTGCCAGCAGTGAATATAGAATGGGGCAGACCGATGGCTACACCTTC
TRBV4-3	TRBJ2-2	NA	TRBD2	CASSQDPTVVAGLFPNTGELFF	TGCGCCAGCAGCCAAGACCCCACAGTGGTGGCGGGACTATTCCCGAACACCGGGGAGCTGTTTTTT
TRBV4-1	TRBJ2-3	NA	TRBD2	CASSRTSKSDTQYF	TGCGCCAGCAGCCGGACTAGTAAGTCAGATACGCAGTATTTT
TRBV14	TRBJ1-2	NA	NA	CASSHGRGLYGYTF	TGTGCCAGCAGCCACGGGAGGGGACTATATGGCTACACCTTC
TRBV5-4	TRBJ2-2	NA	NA	CASSLESRGNTGELFF	TGTGCCAGCAGCTTGGAATCGCGGGGTAACACCGGGGAGCTGTTTTTT
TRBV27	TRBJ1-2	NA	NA	CASSSTRANYGYTF	TGTGCCAGCAGTTCGACAAGAGCTAACTATGGCTACACCTTC